These T cell receptor beta chains were read from a single sample in a study of T-cell reconstitution after alpha-beta-depleted transplantation in children. TCRdb used MiXCR to reprocess the PCR reads, holding one entry per CDR3 protein. The sample lists hundreds of thousands of distinct CDR3 sequences; roughly 15% were seen once. The sample here was PBMCs from the stem cell graft donor, taken from the stem cell graft. The source of these receptors is a human donor who donated a stem cell graft to a child with acute myeloid leukemia. Both conserved end residues are part of each CDR3. Each record gives: CDR3 protein, CDR3 DNA, D gene, J gene, V gene, clone size. The D gene is left open where the match is weak. Clone size appears in some rows only: once, few, many, or a class for an expanded clone.

CSARDKKGYRVEQFF TGCAGTGCTAGAGATAAAAAGGGATATCGGGTTGAGCAGTTCTTC . TRBJ2-1 TRBV20-1 many
CASSGYRGSTIYF TGTGCCAGCAGTGGATACAGGGGTAGTACCATATATTTT TRBD1 TRBJ1-3 TRBV6-1 few
CAIREPSSGNTIYF TGTGCCATCAGAGAACCGAGCTCTGGAAACACCATATATTTT . TRBJ1-3 TRBV10-3 .
CASSLLRGRNQPQHF TGTGCCAGCAGCTTGTTAAGGGGGCGCAATCAGCCCCAGCATTTT TRBD1 TRBJ1-5 TRBV5-6 .
CSARDQALQGGTEAFF TGCAGTGCTAGAGATCAAGCTCTGCAGGGGGGTACTGAAGCTTTCTTT TRBD1 TRBJ1-1 TRBV20-1 many
CSVEEGIRTDTQYF TGCAGCGTTGAAGAGGGAATCCGCACAGATACGCAGTATTTT . TRBJ2-3 TRBV29-1 many
CASSRRDSYEQYF TGTGCCAGCAGCCGCCGGGACAGCTACGAGCAGTACTTC TRBD1 TRBJ2-7 TRBV7-9 few
CSARAQGAYNEQFF TGCAGTGCTAGGGCCCAGGGGGCCTACAATGAGCAGTTCTTC TRBD1 TRBJ2-1 TRBV20-1 .
CASSRPGETGELFF TGTGCCAGCAGCCGCCCGGGCGAAACCGGGGAGCTGTTTTTT . TRBJ2-2 TRBV6-2/TRBV6-3 few
CASSLQRGPNSPLHF TGTGCCAGCAGCTTGCAAAGGGGGCCGAATTCACCCCTCCACTTT TRBD1 TRBJ1-6 TRBV5-5 .
CASSQAGSGAGVNSPLHF TGCGCCAGCAGCCAAGCGGGGTCAGGGGCGGGGGTCAATTCACCCCTCCACTTT . TRBJ1-6 TRBV4-3 few
CASSMGRQETQYF TGTGCCAGCAGCATGGGCAGGCAAGAGACCCAGTACTTC . TRBJ2-5 TRBV21-1 .
CARGSGPQRQVDNEQFF TGTGCCAGGGGCTCCGGGCCCCAACGACAGGTTGACAATGAGCAGTTTTTC . TRBJ2-1 TRBV4-2 .
CSAASGGDYNEQFF TGCAGTGCCGCTAGCGGGGGGGATTACAATGAGCAGTTCTTC TRBD2 TRBJ2-1 TRBV20-1 few
CASSLLRVTDTQYF TGTGCCAGCAGCTTGCTTAGGGTAACAGATACGCAGTATTTT . TRBJ2-3 TRBV5-6 many
CSVEQGNEQFF TGCAGCGTTGAACAGGGCAATGAGCAGTTCTTC . TRBJ2-1 TRBV29-1 many
CASSRSVATNEKLFF TGTGCCAGCAGTCGGTCGGTTGCAACTAATGAAAAACTGTTTTTT . TRBJ1-4 TRBV7-2 many
CASSRDSMNTEAFF TGTGCCAGCAGTCGGGATTCCATGAACACTGAAGCTTTCTTT . TRBJ1-1 TRBV7-2 many
CASSLIRGGHNEQFF TGTGCCAGCAGCTTAATACGGGGGGGCCACAATGAGCAGTTCTTC TRBD2 TRBJ2-1 TRBV7-8 many
CSAKGRETQYF TGCAGTGCTAAAGGTAGAGAGACCCAGTACTTC . TRBJ2-5 TRBV20-1 many
CASRLRDIISNQPQHF TGTGCCAGCAGACTTCGGGACATTATTAGCAATCAGCCCCAGCATTTT . TRBJ1-5 TRBV7-3 many
CSVTGGNQPQHF TGCAGTGTAACCGGGGGCAATCAGCCCCAGCATTTT . TRBJ1-5 TRBV20-1 many
CSARGGGRGYNEQYF TGCAGCGCCCGTGGAGGGGGAAGGGGGTACAACGAGCAGTACTTC . TRBJ2-7 TRBV29-1 many
CASSSESVEYEQYF TGTGCCAGCAGTTCTGAGAGTGTGGAATACGAGCAGTACTTC . TRBJ2-7 TRBV12-3/TRBV12-4 many
CASSSPLQNTEAFF TGTGCCAGCAGCTCCCCACTACAGAACACTGAAGCTTTCTTT . TRBJ1-1 TRBV7-6 few
CASSLAPGPTGELFF TGTGCCAGCAGCTTAGCGCCGGGGCCCACCGGGGAGCTGTTTTTT . TRBJ2-2 TRBV7-2 .
CASSPSGQGEVAFF TGTGCCAGCAGCCCGAGTGGACAGGGGGAGGTGGCTTTCTTT TRBD1 TRBJ1-1 TRBV7-3 few
CASSLENEQFF TGCGCCAGCAGCTTGGAGAATGAGCAGTTCTTC . TRBJ2-1 TRBV5-1 many
CASSLRGAENTEAFF TGCGCCAGCAGCCTGAGGGGGGCTGAGAACACTGAAGCTTTCTTT . TRBJ1-1 TRBV5-1 few
CASSNRNAGNTIYF TGTGCCAGCAGTAACCGGAACGCTGGAAACACCATATATTTT . TRBJ1-3 TRBV12-3/TRBV12-4 many
CASSLARHYEQYF TGTGCCAGCAGTTTGGCGAGACACTACGAGCAGTACTTC . TRBJ2-7 TRBV6-6 many
CASSQGAINTGELFF TGCGCCAGCAGCCAAGGGGCGATCAACACCGGGGAGCTGTTTTTT . TRBJ2-2 TRBV4-3 few
CASSLRPGQTEAFF TGCGCCAGCAGCTTGAGGCCCGGACAAACTGAAGCTTTCTTT . TRBJ1-1 TRBV5-1 .
CASSFRGHGNTIYF TGTGCCAGCAGTTTCAGGGGGCATGGAAACACCATATATTTT TRBD1 TRBJ1-3 TRBV12-3/TRBV12-4 many
CASSLDIDNEQFF TGTGCCAGCAGCTTAGATATCGACAATGAGCAGTTCTTC . TRBJ2-1 TRBV7-9 many
CASSPEGRGTEAFF TGCGCCAGCAGCCCCGAGGGCCGGGGCACTGAAGCTTTCTTT . TRBJ1-1 TRBV5-1 many
CSPEGSGGQETQYF TGCAGCCCCGAGGGTAGCGGGGGTCAAGAGACCCAGTACTTC TRBD2 TRBJ2-5 TRBV29-1 many
CASSKTGQNTEAFF TGTGCCAGCAGTAAGACGGGACAGAACACTGAAGCTTTCTTT . TRBJ1-1 TRBV12-3/TRBV12-4 .
CASSDPGPLSGSETQYF TGTGCCAGCAGCGATCCGGGACCCCTCTCGGGTTCAGAGACCCAGTACTTC . TRBJ2-5 TRBV6-2/TRBV6-3 few
CASSFGLLYEQYF TGTGCCAGCAGTTTCGGTCTTCTCTACGAGCAGTACTTC . TRBJ2-7 TRBV27 many
CASSLGRGRGYF TGTGCCAGCAGTTTAGGGAGAGGGAGAGGGTACTTC . TRBJ2-5 TRBV12-3/TRBV12-4 many
CASTPPGRLETQYF TGTGCCAGCACCCCCCCGGGGCGACTAGAGACCCAGTACTTC . TRBJ2-5 TRBV12-3/TRBV12-4 few
CSARDRGPSDTQYF TGCAGTGCTAGAGACAGAGGGCCCTCAGATACGCAGTATTTT . TRBJ2-3 TRBV20-1 once
CATSASYRDNYGYTF TGTGCCACCAGCGCAAGTTACCGGGATAACTATGGCTACACCTTC . TRBJ1-2 TRBV15 few
CASSPGLAGVSEQFF TGTGCCAGCAGCCCGGGACTAGCGGGGGTTAGTGAGCAGTTCTTC TRBD2 TRBJ2-1 TRBV7-3 few
CASSLGSQRGLALFF TGTGCCAGCAGTTTAGGCTCCCAAAGGGGACTTGCGCTGTTTTTT . TRBJ1-4 TRBV12-3/TRBV12-4 many
CSATGKGSTPDTQYF TGCAGTGCTACCGGCAAGGGGAGCACCCCAGATACGCAGTATTTT . TRBJ2-3 TRBV20-1 many
CSGTPHLGNSPLHF TGCAGTGGCACACCCCACTTAGGCAATTCACCCCTCCACTTT . TRBJ1-6 TRBV20-1 many